This TCR beta chain is from a study of T cell responses to AZD1222 COVID-19 vaccine. The germline V gene has CDR1 SEHNR and CDR2 FQNEAQ (reference sequence). The CDR3 consists of 13 residues. V lost 3 bases and J 2 bases, leaving 8 bases between the germline ends. Study-wide results and limits: Across spike, vaccine-associated CD4 TCRs were found, dominant at 160-218 and 743-854.

TCRdb's table, derived via immunoSEQ multiplex PCR, lists solely in-frame clones and lacks some. The sample lists approximately 130,000 clones, about 88% occurring once. Turning to this clone: Its matching antigen is unknown.

The chain employs TRBV7-9 and TRBJ2-7, with D maybe TRBD2 (5 bases). The sequence was obtained from an adult who received the AZD1222 COVID-19 vaccine. Material: peripheral blood, obtained 28 days after the second AZD1222 dose. For the CDR3, the DNA is TGTGCCAGCAGCTTTCTCGGGACCTACGAGCAGTACTTC. As protein: CASSFLGTYEQYF.